This TCR beta chain was sequenced for a study of shared clonotypes between healthy human individuals (TCRdb year 2020). Regarding the study in general: A few men and a couple of women, aged 18 to 49 years, made up the cohort. For each donor, CD4 naive and CD4 memory were each run on three plates, CD8 naive on two plates, and CD8 memory on one plate. To estimate repertoire size and how much clonotypes are shared between individuals, the study performed deep sequencing of blood TCR repertoires from about five healthy adults. To increase sequencing depth and limit assay-specific biases, different laboratories used diverse techniques to prepare libraries and sequence TCR repertoires. Per donor, leukapheresis produced somewhere between about 0.8 and 9 billion PBMCs. The investigation overall reported the following: Pairwise subsampling indicated that sequencing depth was expected to affect the degree of clonotype sharing among donors. When a handful of donors were compared, the shared fraction of clonotypes was 5% to 6.5% for naive CD4, around 3.6% for naive CD8, about 2.4% for memory CD4, and roughly 0.43% for memory CD8. Rarefaction of sorted-subset datasets indicated incomplete sequencing despite the large sequencing depth. The small number of donors limited the genetic and exposure-history diversity represented. Naive subsets generally had larger estimated clonotype richness than memory subsets. Sampling was restricted to blood, and TCR repertoires in tissues likely differ from the TCR repertoires found in blood. Compared with non-shared clonotypes, clonotypes shared by all four sorted-subset donors had higher generation probabilities.

Donors were healthy HIV-negative adults with no recently reported acute infections or vaccinations. Only Caucasian adults living in Nashville, Tennessee, USA were represented among the donors. Magnetic negative selection was used to enrich CD4+ T cells, after which naive cells were positively selected on CD45RA and the negative fraction became the memory subset. Blood was collected by leukapheresis, and PBMCs were isolated by Ficoll-Histopaque density gradient centrifugation and then cryopreserved in liquid nitrogen vapor phase. Analytical flow cytometry was used to check the purity and quantity of every magnetically sorted T cell population. Each sorted fraction had its genomic DNA isolated and then quantified by UV absorbance on a Nanodrop 2000c. For this clone: Its cognate antigen has yet to be identified. Per-base qualities were not stored, and no clone one base away is much larger.

The CDR3 has 12 amino acids, counting the end cysteine and phenylalanine. Only the CDR3 DNA is retained, 36 bases long and in frame from the first base. Looking up the germline V gene (reference sequence) yields CDR1 MNHEY and CDR2 SMNVEV. From V the trimming removes 8 bases and from J it removes 9 bases, while the gene matches leave 7 bases of the junction unaccounted for. Using the deep immunoSEQ assay, TCR CDR3 regions were amplified from genomic DNA by multiplex PCR. Extracted genomic DNA from each cell subset was spread evenly across all wells of several immunoSEQ 96-well plates, with each plate serving as a replicate. For sorted subsets, about 0.2 ug genomic DNA, equal to 25,000 to 35,000 T cell genomes, was loaded into each replicate PCR. Purified libraries were measured with a Qubit 3.0 fluorometer, size-checked on a Bioanalyzer 2100, and measured again with the KAPA Library Quantification kit. Each immunoSEQ 96-well plate was sequenced on its own single-read 150-cycle Illumina NextSeq 550 flow cell. The authors' analysis ran thus. Because only junctional sequences without quality scores were contained in the immunoSEQ output, filtering matching that applied to full-length reads could not be performed. To assign V/J genes and CDR3, sequences were annotated using PyIR, a Python wrapper for IgBLAST v1.9, with IMGT germline references. Reads were filtered out if the reads had weak V/J assignments (E-value above 1e-6), no CDR3, stop codons, out-of-frame junctions, or ambiguous translated residues. V3J clonotypes were defined as sequences sharing the same inferred V gene, J gene, and CDR3 amino acid sequence. Percentage overlap between repertoires was calculated by dividing the number of shared unique clonotypes by the size of the smaller repertoire. Repertoire richness was assessed with RTK rarefaction, the Chao1 estimator, and Recon v2.1 estimates of unobserved clonotypes. Generation probabilities for all TCRbeta clonotypes obtained by the gDNA method from a handful of donors were computed using OLGA. TCRdb limited this immuneACCESS table to in-frame rearrangements with V and J called. A share of clones is missing; checked studies link under half to unresolved V genes, and the rest is unexplained. The V and J calls and clone size are taken from that table; D and trimming were inferred from the DNA. The sample table lists about 1 million clones, about four fifths of them with a count of one. About 0.52% of the sample goes to the ten largest clones.

The TCR sequence derives from a man aged 18 to 30 in good health. Some clones in this sample may be carry-over from other donors' samples. Material for sequencing was memory CD4+ T cells from PBMCs. The cell subset or site label, read with the paper, signifies: CD45RA-negative fraction. Recombination joined TRBV27 with TRBJ1-5; the junction holds 7 bases that match TRBD1. Here the CDR3 is given as CASRERTGPQHF. The nucleotides read TGTGCCAGCCGGGAACGGACAGGGCCCCAGCATTTT.